This T cell receptor (beta chain) was recorded in a study of T cell changes during pregnancy in multiple sclerosis. V was clipped by 3 bases and J by 4 bases; unmatched bases: 4. Germline values: CDR1 MNHNS, CDR2 SASEGT. The CDR3 has 14 residues. Only in-frame clones appear in the TCRdb table, and some are missing; sequencing was by immunoSEQ multiplex PCR. This table has around 80,000 clones, approximately 93% appearing once. The V call is TRBV6-1, the J call TRBJ1-2, with 8 bases aligning to TRBD1. Source: peripheral blood, taken in the second trimester of pregnancy. The receptor comes from a female donor in good health, enrolled as a control in a pregnancy study. The CDR3 DNA sequence: TGTGCCAGCAGTGACTGGACAGGGTCCTATGGCTACACCTTC. It codes for CASSDWTGSYGYTF.